This T cell receptor beta chain was profiled in a study of T cells in localized non-small cell lung cancer (TCRdb year 2020). For the wider study: T cell repertoires of more than 200 early-stage NSCLC patients were analyzed, with tumors being compared against uninvolved tumor-adjacent lungs. The cohort was made up of 200 to 250 treatment-naive NSCLC patients whose localized lung tumors had been resected. The mean age of the NSCLC patients was roughly 70 years, with 130 or so men and around 100 women. The study at large found these results: Higher T cell density in blood was associated with longer overall survival, whereas higher clonality in adjacent lung was associated with shorter survival. Because the study design was exploratory, TCR variables were selected using unadjusted p-values without false-discovery rate correction. Of the top 100 tumor clones, a median of around 57 were detected in paired uninvolved adjacent lung; roughly 29 were also among that lung's top 100. Because multi-region sequencing of the tumors was not done, intratumor heterogeneity could not be ruled out. Uninvolved tumor-adjacent lung showed the highest T cell clonality, higher than tumor, which suggests more focused antigenic responses in the uninvolved tumor-adjacent lung.

The immunoSEQ Assay was used to sequence TCR beta CDR3 regions from DNA. As for the authors' bioinformatics: To compute T cell density, TCR beta template counts were normalized to usable DNA, which was estimated by amplifying housekeeping genes. The preseqR package was used to estimate richness by extrapolating to 400,000 templates for PBMC samples and to 120,000 templates for tissue samples. Clonality was defined by subtracting Pielou's evenness from one. To identify tissue-enriched TCRs, differential abundance testing was run on productive amino-acid clonotypes with a minimum total count of 5 and an alpha of 0.1. The Jaccard Index and the Morisita Overlap Index were used to measure how much the repertoires overlapped between compartments. TCR beta CDR3s were clustered by GLIPH together with public tetramer-defined viral CDR3s, and at least three viral sequences plus V-gene enrichment were required for viral motifs. As stored in TCRdb, this immuneACCESS dataset retains in-frame rearrangements with V and J assigned. A fraction of the clones does not appear; measured against another copy, unresolved V genes explain less than half of the discrepancy, and the remainder lacks a known reason. The V and J calls and clone size come from that table; D and trimming were worked out from the DNA. Across this sample there are roughly 40,000 clones, with 83% seen only once. The ten largest clones add up to almost 8% of the sample.

In its sample, this clone was seen a few times. Its antigen remains unidentified. No base quality information exists; no much larger clone differs at one position. CDR1 is given as SNHLY and CDR2 as FYNNEI, both from the germline V gene. From the cysteine up to the phenylalanine, the CDR3 has a length of 13 residues. Left in the record is the CDR3 DNA by itself, 39 bases read in frame from the first base. Between the V and J ends, shortened by 6 bases and 4 bases respectively, the junction contains 9 bases. At diagnosis, peripheral blood, uninvolved tumor-adjacent lung and tumor were collected and were preserved as a mix of fresh-frozen and FFPE material. For TCR repertoire profiling, blood samples were analyzed in the form of peripheral blood mononuclear cells.

The sample in question was PBMCs, obtained before any cancer treatment. The source is a man aged 35-69 years with stage II lung adenocarcinoma. The chain uses TRBV2 and TRBJ1-4, and TRBD1 may be the D gene, going by 5 matching bases. The DNA sequence follows: TGTGCCAGCAGGGGACCTTATAATGAAAAACTGTTTTTT. Translated, it reads CASRGPYNEKLFF.